The TCR beta chain described here comes from a study of early T cells in non-severe SARS-CoV-2 infection (dated by TCRdb to 2020 to 2023). Background on the whole study: TCR sequencing used bulk RNA from unsorted whole blood, so alpha and beta chains could not be paired. Broad study findings and their caveats: VDJdb matching was skewed toward anti-spike CD8 responses, so virus-specific expansions were likely underestimated and private and CD4 specificities were missed.

The CDR3 runs 16 residues from the cysteine to the phenylalanine. CDR3 DNA is the only sequence kept; it has 48 bases, read in frame from the first base. The germline V gene encodes CDR1 SGHRS and CDR2 YFSETQ. A case-control design nested within a healthcare worker cohort in London, UK, was used, with weekly nasopharyngeal swab PCR tests and blood sampling performed. Between 23 and 31 March 2020, the week of the UK lockdown, healthcare workers were enrolled and then followed up weekly for as long as 16 weeks. The library was obtained by 5' RACE. The run used a NextSeq 500. To correct for sequencing error and PCR bias, the TCR library protocol tagged individual cDNA molecules with unique molecular identifiers. Both TCR alpha and beta chains were sequenced, and tight co-correlation was observed between alpha and beta sequence abundances in each sample. In the paper's pipeline: V gene, J gene and CDR3 annotation of TCR sequences was performed with Decombinator V4. TCRs were defined as expanded if a significant change between any two time points was detected under a Poisson model with p below 0.0001. TCR abundances were normalised to the total number of TCRs sequenced per sample and were expressed as counts per million. TRAV1-2 paired with TRAJ12, TRAJ20 or TRAJ33 defined MAIT TCRs, while TRAV10 paired with TRAJ18 defined iNKT TCRs. VDJdb, accessed on 1 November 2021, was searched for TCRs annotated for CMV, EBV and SARS-CoV-2, and TCRs annotated for more than one antigen were excluded. Using fastp trimming at Q25 and MiXCR clonotype assembly, TCRdb reanalyzed the public sequencing data and kept in-frame beta chains. For every CDR3 protein sequence, its rows merge into one entry that carries the most common genes and DNA. TCRdb, not the authors, supplied the V and J calls. Within this sample are around 83,000 distinct CDR3 sequences, with about 10% of them counted one time only. Of the sample, over 7.5% falls within the top ten clones.

Points on this clonotype: Its antigen has not been determined. Its ends do not fully match the called genes, so a read error is possible.

The rearranged chain carries TRBV5-1 and TRBJ2-1; TRBD2 matches 9 bases in the middle. Sequencing was performed on whole blood, taken at baseline. This TCR was recovered from an adult who was a healthcare worker with PCR-confirmed SARS-CoV-2 infection or an uninfected control (not recorded which). Here the CDR3 is given as CASSDATSGSFNEQFF. The DNA is TGCGCCAGCAGCGACGCCACTAGCGGGTCCTTCAATGAGCAGTTCTTC.